This T cell receptor beta chain was profiled in a study of blood T cell repertoires in COVID-19 (dated by TCRdb to about 2020). Concerning the study at large: Collaborator samples came from the United States, Italy and Spain and covered acute and convalescent phases of COVID-19. The samples were drawn from the first 160 participants of the ongoing ImmuneRACE study and from some 1,300 subjects provided by 6 global collaborators. The repertoires were released in a freely available public database meant as a resource for research on the immune response to SARS-CoV-2. The prospective study material was composed of cDNA or gDNA derived from T cells, B-cell-depleted T cells, or PBMCs. Deeply sampled blood TCRbeta repertoires from subjects exposed to, actively infected with, or recovered from COVID-19 were included in the dataset. Where available, HLA class I and class II types were obtained from metadata supplied by the sample provider rather than from assay-based typing. Nearly every sample came with metadata listing a de-identified subject ID, COVID-19 status, age in years and sex. Results and caveats for the whole study, not just this receptor: The quantity of clinical and demographic metadata differed by source and by participant and was supplied without curation.

This clone was detected once. It has no known antigen specificity. Qualities for individual bases were not recorded, and no much larger clone is one base off. At one collaborating source in Seattle, patients were enrolled during active infection and were followed longitudinally through the course of disease. Collaborating institutions collected whole blood in K2EDTA tubes following their own protocols. For TCRbeta analysis, collaborators shipped samples as frozen whole blood, isolated PBMCs, or DNA extracted from either of those sample types. The immunoSEQ Assay, a bias-controlled multiplex PCR, was used to amplify TCRbeta CDR3 regions from genomic DNA. Under the source paper's analysis protocol: The number of nucleated cells in each sample was estimated from the amplification of reference gene primers within the assay. To quantify the absolute abundance of each unique TCRbeta CDR3 rearrangement, sequence reads were collapsed and filtered. For each sample, productive Simpson clonality was calculated by taking the square root of Simpson's diversity index across productive rearrangements. TCRdb's version of the immuneACCESS table is confined to in-frame rearrangements and falls short of the full clone set. An unresolved V gene accounts for under half of the shortfall where checked; the remainder is of unknown origin. That table furnishes V, J and clone size, whereas the DNA furnished D and trimming. The sample table shows some 180,000 clones, and around four fifths are seen once. The ten most abundant clones make up around 7% of the sample.

Trimming takes 10 bases off V and 4 bases off J; junction bases not matched to a gene: 6. The CDR3 has 12 amino acids, counting the end cysteine and phenylalanine. CDR3 DNA is the only sequence kept; it has 36 bases, read in frame from the first base. The germline V gene gives CDR1 as MDHEN and CDR2 as SYDVKM. This receptor was obtained from a woman aged 40 to 50 with COVID-19, enrolled during active disease. The V and J genes are TRBV28 and TRBJ2-7, with 8 central nucleotides matching TRBD2. Material: peripheral blood. For the CDR3, the sequence is CAKQPGGYEQYF. The DNA is TGTGCCAAACAGCCGGGAGGGTACGAGCAGTACTTC.